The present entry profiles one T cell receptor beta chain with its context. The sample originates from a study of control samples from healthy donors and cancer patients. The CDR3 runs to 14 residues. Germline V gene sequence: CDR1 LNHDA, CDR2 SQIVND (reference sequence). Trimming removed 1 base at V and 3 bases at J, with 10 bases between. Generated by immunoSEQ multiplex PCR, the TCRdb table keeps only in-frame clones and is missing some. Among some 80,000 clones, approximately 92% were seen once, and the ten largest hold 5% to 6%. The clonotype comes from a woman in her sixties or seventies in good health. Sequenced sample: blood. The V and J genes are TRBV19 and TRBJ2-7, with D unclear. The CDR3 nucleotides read TGTGCCAGTAGTATAGCTACTACCAACTACGAGCAGTACTTC. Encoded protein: CASSIATTNYEQYF. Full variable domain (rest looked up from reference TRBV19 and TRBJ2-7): DGGITQSPKYLFRKEGQNVTLSCEQNLNHDAMYWYRQDPGQGLRLIYYSQIVNDFQKGDIAEGYSVSREKKESFPLTVTSAQKNPTAFYLCASSIATTNYEQYFGPGTRLTVT.